This T cell receptor (beta chain) was documented in a study of T cell changes during pregnancy in multiple sclerosis. CDR3 length: 15 amino acids. Germline V lookup: CDR1 LNHDA, CDR2 SQIVND (reference sequence). V shed 4 bases and J 2 bases; nucleotides not matched to a gene: 4. Data came from immunoSEQ multiplex PCR; TCRdb stores just in-frame clones and leaves some out. The table lists tens of thousands of clones, 90% to 95% of them singletons. The chain carries TRBV19 and TRBJ1-3; 8 bases align to TRBD1. The sequenced sample was peripheral blood, obtained in the third trimester of pregnancy. This clonotype was obtained from a female donor with multiple sclerosis, enrolled in a pregnancy study. The CDR3, as DNA: TGTGCCAGTAGTACAGACAGGGGAACTGGAAACACCATATATTTT. It is translated as CASSTDRGTGNTIYF. Combining the CDR3 with reference TRBV19 and TRBJ1-3 gives the whole variable domain DGGITQSPKYLFRKEGQNVTLSCEQNLNHDAMYWYRQDPGQGLRLIYYSQIVNDFQKGDIAEGYSVSREKKESFPLTVTSAQKNPTAFYLCASSTDRGTGNTIYFGEGSWLTVV.